The 26 T cell receptor beta chains presented below share a single source sample, sequenced in a study of cytomegalovirus exposure and HLA in healthy donors. PCR used 60 Vbeta primers and 13 Jbeta primers. Only in-frame clones appear in the TCRdb table, and some are missing; sequencing was by immunoSEQ multiplex PCR. The sample lists 95,000 to 150,000 clones, approximately 87% occurring once. The sample comprised PBMCs. The receptors come from a man between 18 and 29 years old in good health and CMV-seropositive.

The CDR3 region is CASSLVRASYNEQFF. CDR3 DNA sequence: TGTGCCAGCAGCTTAGTCAGGGCCAGCTACAATGAGCAGTTCTTC. This sequence joins TRBV7-9 and TRBJ2-1; D might be TRBD1 (5 bases). Trimming pared 1 base from V and 3 bases from J, leaving 10 bases between. CDR1 and CDR2 from the germline V gene are SEHNR and FQNEAQ (reference sequence). CDR3 length: 15 residues.

This rearrangement joins TRBV2 to TRBJ2-2, with a tentative D call TRBD2 (5 bases). V lost 7 bases to trimming and J lost 5 bases, with 14 bases between them. CDR3 size: 14 residues. Germline lookup yields CDR1 SNHLY and CDR2 FYNNEI. CDR3 in DNA: TGTGCCAGCACCGAGCGACCGGGGACCGGGGAGCTGTTTTTT. Protein product: CASTERPGTGELFF.

This rearrangement joins TRBV9 to TRBJ2-3, with D uncertain. The CDR3 loop spans 14 amino acids. CDR1 and CDR2 (germline): SGDLS, YYNGEE. V was clipped by 6 bases and J by 1 base, with 12 bases between them. The CDR3 loop is CASKSSQGTDTQYF. The CDR3 coding sequence is TGTGCCAGCAAATCGTCCCAGGGCACAGATACGCAGTATTTT.

This clone is a singleton in its sample. The gene calls are TRBV15 and TRBJ2-2, with D perhaps TRBD1 (6 bases). The CDR3 has 15 amino acids. CDR1 is LNHNV and CDR2 is YYDKDF in the germline V gene (reference sequence). Trimming pared 5 bases from V and 1 base from J, leaving 11 bases between. The CDR3: CATSLRTENTGELFF. The CDR3 nucleotides are TGTGCCACCAGCCTTCGGACAGAGAACACCGGGGAGCTGTTTTTT.

The CDR3 reads CASSPLGPMYEQYF. DNA for the CDR3: TGTGCCAGCAGTCCCCTGGGCCCAATGTACGAGCAGTACTTC. This chain connects TRBV28 to TRBJ2-7, with D hard to call. Germline V gives CDR1 MDHEN, CDR2 SYDVKM. The CDR3 consists of 14 residues. V lost 5 bases and J 4 bases, leaving 15 bases between the germline ends.

This clone was counted only a few times. The chain links TRBV30 to TRBJ1-1, with 8 positions matching TRBD1. The CDR3 runs 15 residues. V was pared by 4 bases and J by 1 base, with 8 bases of the junction left unmatched. Germline CDR1 GTSNPN, CDR2 SVGIG (reference sequence). CDR3 sequence: CAWMQGATPNTEAFF. Here the CDR3 DNA reads TGTGCCTGGATGCAGGGGGCAACCCCGAACACTGAAGCTTTCTTT.

The chain combines TRBV27 with TRBJ2-1, with D uncertain. The CDR3 is 11 amino acids. Germline CDR1 and CDR2: MNHEY and SMNVEV (reference sequence). The V gene lost 4 bases and the J gene lost 9 bases, with 7 bases spanning the gap. The DNA of the CDR3 is TGTGCCAGCAGTTCTGTCGGTGAGCAGTTCTTC. It yields the protein CASSSVGEQFF.

The chain carries TRBV9 and TRBJ2-5; 9 nucleotides match TRBD2. The CDR3 length is 16 residues. The J segment lost 2 bases and the V segment lost 0 bases, leaving 5 bases of the junction unmatched. The germline V gene has CDR1 SGDLS and CDR2 YYNGEE. The CDR3 is CASSVDLAGNQETQYF. The CDR3 DNA follows: TGTGCCAGCAGCGTAGATCTAGCGGGGAATCAAGAGACCCAGTACTTC.

The chain links TRBV9 to TRBJ1-3; tentative D call: TRBD1 (6 bases). Trimming took 0 bases from V and 3 from J, leaving 10 bases between them. This CDR3 comprises 15 residues. CDR1 and CDR2 from the germline V gene are SGDLS and YYNGEE. The CDR3 DNA follows: TGTGCCAGCAGCGTAGGGGGGGGCAGTGGAAACACCATATATTTT. Protein: CASSVGGGSGNTIYF.

CDR3 sequence reads: CASSAEETQYF. The DNA for the CDR3 is TGTGCCAGCAGCGCAGAAGAGACCCAGTACTTC. The chain joins TRBV2 to TRBJ2-5; D is unclear. The CDR3 runs 11 residues. From germline, CDR1 is SNHLY and CDR2 FYNNEI. Trimming took 6 bases from V and 3 from J, leaving 5 bases between them.

This clone was found once. J is TRBJ1-5 and V is TRBV6-4; D remains unclear. The CDR3 has 17 residues. The germline gives CDR1 MRHNA, CDR2 SNTAGT. With 0 bases removed from V and 2 bases from J, the gap between germline ends came to 14 bases. CDR3 sequence: CASSDSRESGGNQPQHF. Here the CDR3 DNA reads TGTGCCAGCAGTGACTCGAGGGAGTCCGGAGGCAATCAGCCCCAGCATTTT.

This chain uses TRBV7-9 with TRBJ1-3, with a tentative D call TRBD1 (5 bases). The CDR3 contains 14 residues. The V and J ends lost 7 bases and 0 bases respectively, with 10 bases between them. The germline CDR1 and CDR2 sequences are SEHNR and FQNEAQ (reference sequence). For the CDR3, the DNA is TGTGCCAGCATCCCGGGGGACTCTGGAAACACCATATATTTT. Protein: CASIPGDSGNTIYF.

This chain joins TRBV7-3 and TRBJ2-1, with 11 bases lining up with TRBD2. This CDR3 has 16 residues. Germline CDR1 is SGHTA and CDR2 is FQGTGA. V was clipped by 2 bases and J by 3 bases; unmatched bases: 3. CDR3 DNA sequence: TGTGCCAGCAGCTTATTAGCGGGGGGGCACTACAATGAGCAGTTCTTC. Translated, it gives CASSLLAGGHYNEQFF. Full variable domain (rest looked up from reference TRBV7-3 and TRBJ2-1): GAGVSQTPSNKVTEKGKYVELRCDPISGHTALYWYRQSLGQGPEFLIYFQGTGAADDSGLPNDRFFAVRPEGSVSTLKIQRTERGDSAVYLCASSLLAGGHYNEQFFGPGTRLTVL.

This rearrangement joins TRBV28 to TRBJ2-5, with D possibly matching TRBD2 (7 bases). The CDR3 runs to 13 residues. V shed 4 bases and J shed 5 bases, with 11 bases lying between them. Looked up from germline, CDR1 is MDHEN and CDR2 is SYDVKM. CDR3 amino acids: CASSWGGAETQYF. CDR3 coding DNA: TGTGCCAGCAGTTGGGGGGGGGCGGAGACCCAGTACTTC.

The chain joins TRBV7-2 to TRBJ1-2, with a possible D match to TRBD1 (5 bases). The V gene lost 1 base and the J gene lost 2 bases, with 8 bases spanning the gap. This CDR3 spans 14 amino acids. Germline values: CDR1 SGHTA, CDR2 FQGNSA. CDR3 region: CASSLGRQNYGYTF. In DNA, the CDR3 is TGTGCCAGCAGCTTAGGAAGACAGAACTATGGCTACACCTTC. Filled out from reference TRBV7-2 and TRBJ1-2, the complete variable domain reads GAGVSQSPSNKVTEKGKDVELRCDPISGHTALYWYRQSLGQGLEFLIYFQGNSAPDKSGLPSDRFSAERTGGSVSTLTIQRTQQEDSAVYLCASSLGRQNYGYTFGSGTRLTVV.

The gene calls are TRBV5-8 and TRBJ1-1; D might be TRBD1 (6 bases). Trimming cost V 7 bases and J 2 bases, with 15 bases left between them. This CDR3 has 14 residues. The V gene's germline CDR1 is SGHTS and CDR2 YDEGEE. The CDR3 here is CASGLDRVNTEAFF. DNA of the CDR3: TGTGCCAGCGGACTGGACAGAGTCAACACTGAAGCTTTCTTT.

The chain combines TRBV6-5 with TRBJ2-7, with 9 bases aligning to TRBD2. Trimming cost V 4 bases and J 3 bases; bases outside gene matches: 4. This CDR3 is built from 14 residues. The germline gives CDR1 MNHEY, CDR2 SVGAGI. The CDR3: CASSLGGGGYEQYF. Written as DNA, the CDR3 is TGTGCCAGCAGTTTGGGCGGGGGGGGCTACGAGCAGTACTTC.

This CDR3 is CASSLAGRGETQYF. CDR3 nucleotides: TGTGCCAGCAGCTTGGCCGGACGGGGAGAGACCCAGTACTTC. V usage is TRBV5-6 and J usage is TRBJ2-5, with TRBD2 as a possible D gene (5 bases). Germline values: CDR1 SGHDT, CDR2 YYEEEE. The length of the CDR3 is 14 residues. Trimming pared 0 bases from V and 4 bases from J, leaving 10 bases between.

The CDR3 DNA is TGTGCCAGCAGCGTCCGCGGGGGGGCCCTCGACAATGAGCAGTTCTTC. It yields the protein CASSVRGGALDNEQFF. This chain uses TRBV9 with TRBJ2-1; TRBD2 matches at 9 bases. J lost 5 bases, V lost 2 bases, and 8 bases had no gene match. CDR1 SGDLS and CDR2 YYNGEE come from the germline V gene. CDR3 length: 16 residues.

This clone was observed a single time. The chain combines TRBV30 with TRBJ1-5, with D uncertain. Germline CDR1 and CDR2: GTSNPN and SVGIG (reference sequence). Trimming took off 2 bases at V and 9 bases at J, with 11 bases between the two ends. The CDR3 length is 12 residues. The CDR3 sequence is CAWSHPSGPQHF. CDR3 sequence (DNA): TGTGCCTGGAGTCACCCCAGCGGGCCCCAGCATTTT.

The CDR3 is CASSLMGGTGELFF. For the CDR3, the DNA is TGTGCCAGTAGTCTCATGGGGGGTACCGGGGAGCTGTTTTTT. The chain couples TRBV19 to TRBJ2-2; D might be TRBD2 (6 bases). The V end was cut by 5 bases, the J end by 5 bases, with 12 bases between. CDR3 length: 14 amino acids. Germline values: CDR1 LNHDA, CDR2 SQIVND (reference sequence).

This chain links TRBV18 with TRBJ2-5; the match to TRBD1 covers 7 bases. The trim removed 2 bases at V and 5 bases at J, leaving 11 bases unmatched. The CDR3 is 16 residues long. Germline V CDR1 and CDR2: KGHSH, LQKENI. CDR3 loop: CASSPWDSRPQETQYF. CDR3 DNA: TGTGCCAGCTCACCATGGGACAGCCGACCCCAGGAGACCCAGTACTTC.

This clone has only a few counts. The chain joins TRBV19 to TRBJ1-1; 10 nucleotides line up with TRBD1. V shed 5 bases and J 7 bases; nucleotides not matched to a gene: 7. The CDR3 is 14 residues long. The V gene's germline CDR1 is LNHDA and CDR2 SQIVND (reference sequence). The CDR3 here is CASSVDRGLVEAFF. Written as DNA, the CDR3 is TGTGCCAGTAGTGTTGACAGGGGGCTTGTTGAAGCTTTCTTT.

This clone was found a few times. The DNA of the CDR3 is TGTGCCAGCAACATCGGACAGGCTGGCACTGAAGCTTTCTTT. Its translation: CASNIGQAGTEAFF. V usage is TRBV13 and J usage is TRBJ1-1; 7 nucleotides match TRBD1. This CDR3 spans 14 amino acids. In germline, CDR1 is PRHDT, CDR2 FYEKMQ (reference sequence). J was trimmed by 4 bases and V by 7 bases; bases with no gene match: 9.

The chain is built from TRBV19 and TRBJ2-6, with D perhaps matching TRBD2 (6 bases). Germline V gene sequence: CDR1 LNHDA, CDR2 SQIVND (reference sequence). CDR3 length equals 18 residues. Trimming shortened V by 3 bases and J by 4 bases, and 19 bases separated the two germline ends. This CDR3 reads CASSMSREVLLGANVLTF. CDR3 nucleotide sequence: TGTGCCAGTAGTATGTCCAGGGAGGTTCTCTTGGGGGCCAACGTCCTGACTTTC. The variable domain in full, with the rest retrieved from reference TRBV19 and TRBJ2-6, is DGGITQSPKYLFRKEGQNVTLSCEQNLNHDAMYWYRQDPGQGLRLIYYSQIVNDFQKGDIAEGYSVSREKKESFPLTVTSAQKNPTAFYLCASSMSREVLLGANVLTFGAGSRLTVL.

This clone was counted a single time. The chain has TRBV4-1 and TRBJ2-2; TRBD2 aligns across 9 bases. The CDR3 spans 15 residues. CDR1 and CDR2 from the germline V gene are MGHRA and YSYEKL. The V gene end was trimmed by 1 base and the J gene end by 7 bases; junction bases not matched to a gene: 4. The CDR3 sequence is CASSQGTSVGGELFF. As DNA, the CDR3 is TGCGCCAGCAGCCAAGGGACTAGCGTGGGCGGGGAGCTGTTTTTT.